This T cell receptor beta chain is drawn from a study of post-analysis software for immune sequencing data. Findings and caveats of the study: The study found significantly lower normalized Chao1 diversity in multiple sclerosis patients than in controls. Compared with controls, patients had more of 4 to 6 TRBV segments, including TRBV5-6, TRBV5-1 and TRBV20-1.

Germline-derived CDR1 and CDR2 are SGDLS and YYNGEE. Trimming stripped 4 bases from V and 4 bases from J, with 6 bases between. The length of the CDR3 is 12 residues. To note about this clonotype: Its target is unknown. This sequence may be a read error, since a much larger clone differs from it by one base.

Unique molecular identifiers featured in each of the TCR beta cDNA libraries. The authors obtained roughly 0.5 million cDNA molecules from about 0.94 to 9.7 million T cells. TCRdb processed the PCR reads anew with MiXCR; each CDR3 protein has one entry. The sample has 150,000 to 200,000 distinct CDR3 sequences, approximately 31% seen once. The chain is built from TRBV9 and TRBJ1-5; D not resolved. The specimen was blood. This sequence originates from a girl aged 5 to 17 with multiple sclerosis. CDR3 residues: CASSRLNQPQHF. The CDR3 DNA reads TGTGCCAGCAGCAGGCTAAATCAGCCCCAGCATTTT.